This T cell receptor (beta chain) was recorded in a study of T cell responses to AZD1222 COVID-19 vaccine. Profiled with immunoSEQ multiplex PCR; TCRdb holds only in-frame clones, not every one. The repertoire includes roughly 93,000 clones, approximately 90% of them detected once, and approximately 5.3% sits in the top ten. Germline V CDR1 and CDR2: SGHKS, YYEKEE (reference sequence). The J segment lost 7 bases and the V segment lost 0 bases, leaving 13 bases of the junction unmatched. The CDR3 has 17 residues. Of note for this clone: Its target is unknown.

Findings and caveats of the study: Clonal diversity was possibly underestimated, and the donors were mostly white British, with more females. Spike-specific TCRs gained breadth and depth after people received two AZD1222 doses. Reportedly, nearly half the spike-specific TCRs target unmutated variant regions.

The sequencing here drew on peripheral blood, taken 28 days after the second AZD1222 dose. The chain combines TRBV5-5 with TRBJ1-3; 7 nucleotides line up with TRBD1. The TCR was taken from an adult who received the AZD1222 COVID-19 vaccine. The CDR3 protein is CASSLDSRGAIWNTIYF. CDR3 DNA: TGTGCCAGCAGCTTGGATTCCAGGGGGGCTATTTGGAACACCATATATTTT.